The rows below give T cell receptor beta chains drawn from one sample of a study of blood T cell repertoires in COVID-19. The repertoire was sequenced with immunoSEQ multiplex PCR; TCRdb's copy has only in-frame clones and lacks some. The sample consists of 130,000 to 150,000 clones, around 79% of them appearing once. The sequenced sample consisted of peripheral blood. These receptors were obtained from a woman in her 70s with COVID-19, enrolled during active disease. Each CDR3 is given with its conserved first and last residue. The D gene is left open where the match is weak. Clone size is given for some rows only: seen once, a few or many times, or a class if the clone is expanded.

clone_size	d_call	v_call	j_call	cdr3_aa	cdr3_nt
once	NA	TRBV5-1	TRBJ1-3	CASSQYSGSGNTIYF	TGCGCCAGCAGCCAATATTCCGGTTCTGGAAACACCATATATTTT
NA	NA	TRBV2	TRBJ1-2	CASSGGPGGYTF	TGTGCCAGCAGTGGGGGGCCAGGTGGCTACACCTTC
NA	TRBD1	TRBV4-1	TRBJ2-7	CASSELMRGLRGEQYF	TGCGCCAGCAGCGAACTAATGAGGGGGCTGAGGGGCGAGCAGTACTTC
NA	TRBD1	TRBV24-1	TRBJ2-1	CATSDPSGGSYNEQFF	TGTGCCACCAGTGATCCCTCAGGGGGTTCCTACAATGAGCAGTTCTTC
NA	TRBD1	TRBV9	TRBJ2-7	CASSPDRGSYEQYF	TGTGCCAGCAGCCCTGACAGGGGTTCCTACGAGCAGTACTTC
once	TRBD1	TRBV4-1	TRBJ2-1	CASSQVGQGSSYNEQFF	TGCGCCAGCAGCCAGGTGGGACAGGGCAGCTCCTACAATGAGCAGTTCTTC
NA	TRBD1	TRBV30	TRBJ1-3	CAWSRQGKLEQSGNTIYF	TGTGCCTGGAGTAGACAGGGGAAACTCGAACAATCTGGAAACACCATATATTTT
NA	NA	TRBV10-3	TRBJ1-1	CAIRLGSGVSNTEAFF	TGTGCCATCAGGTTGGGGTCGGGGGTATCGAACACTGAAGCTTTCTTT
once	NA	TRBV9	TRBJ2-2	CASSVGPPQGPGELFF	TGTGCCAGCAGCGTAGGTCCCCCACAGGGTCCCGGGGAGCTGTTTTTT
once	NA	TRBV15	TRBJ1-5	CATSRVPNQPQHF	TGTGCCACCAGCAGAGTTCCGAATCAGCCCCAGCATTTT
NA	TRBD1	TRBV28	TRBJ1-4	CASSGASSGGLFF	TGTGCCAGCAGTGGCGCATCGTCAGGGGGGCTGTTTTTT
NA	TRBD2	TRBV28	TRBJ2-3	CASSFSGLLSTDTQYF	TGTGCCAGCAGTTTTTCGGGACTACTTAGCACAGATACGCAGTATTTT
NA	TRBD2	TRBV5-1	TRBJ2-1	CASSGGLASNEQFF	TGCGCCAGCAGCGGTGGACTAGCATCCAATGAGCAGTTCTTC
NA	NA	TRBV27	TRBJ2-5	CASSTRGEGTQYF	TGTGCCAGCAGCACCCGAGGAGAGGGGACCCAGTACTTC
NA	NA	TRBV29-1	TRBJ1-2	CSGTDPKGYTF	TGCAGCGGGACTGACCCGAAAGGCTACACCTTC
NA	TRBD2	TRBV30	TRBJ2-1	CAGSGGLYNEQFF	TGTGCCGGTAGCGGGGGCCTCTACAATGAGCAGTTCTTC
NA	NA	TRBV21-1	TRBJ2-5	CASSTLGRQLQETQYF	TGTGCCAGCAGCACCCTAGGGAGGCAGCTCCAAGAGACCCAGTACTTC
NA	NA	TRBV7-2	TRBJ1-5	CASSFLQGQPQHF	TGTGCCAGCAGCTTCCTACAGGGACAGCCCCAGCATTTT
NA	NA	TRBV5-1	TRBJ1-6	CASSLDTGLGNSPLHF	TGCGCCAGCAGCTTGGATACAGGCCTGGGGAATTCACCCCTCCACTTT
NA	TRBD1	TRBV5-1	TRBJ1-1	CASSLQTGVETEAFF	TGCGCCAGCAGCCTTCAGACAGGGGTAGAGACTGAAGCTTTCTTT
NA	NA	TRBV10-3	TRBJ1-1	CAISFGQNTEAFF	TGTGCCATCAGCTTCGGACAGAACACTGAAGCTTTCTTT
NA	NA	TRBV11-2	TRBJ2-2	CASSLDPGATGELFF	TGTGCCAGCAGCTTGGACCCAGGGGCCACCGGGGAGCTGTTTTTT
NA	TRBD1	TRBV11-2	TRBJ1-2	CASSSDRGSGYTF	TGTGCCAGCAGCTCGGACAGGGGAAGCGGCTACACCTTC
few	NA	TRBV6-5	TRBJ1-2	CASHQFQGMGGYTF	TGTGCCAGCCACCAATTTCAGGGGATGGGGGGCTACACCTTC
NA	TRBD1	TRBV28	TRBJ1-2	CATLTGQGRGYTF	TGTGCCACCTTGACCGGACAGGGCCGAGGCTACACCTTC
NA	NA	TRBV29-1	TRBJ2-5	CSVGQKQETQYF	TGCAGCGTTGGGCAGAAACAAGAGACCCAGTACTTC
NA	TRBD1	TRBV3-1/TRBV3-2	TRBJ1-1	CASSHGDRGRGGAEAFF	TGTGCCAGCAGCCATGGAGACAGGGGGCGGGGAGGCGCTGAAGCTTTCTTT
NA	TRBD1	TRBV7-2	TRBJ1-2	CASRLGQGNYGYTF	TGTGCCAGCAGATTGGGACAGGGGAACTATGGCTACACCTTC
NA	TRBD1	TRBV15	TRBJ1-5	CATSRDRVQPQHF	TGTGCCACCAGCAGGGACAGGGTACAGCCCCAGCATTTT
few	NA	TRBV29-1	TRBJ1-2	CSVDSSGGYGYTF	TGCAGCGTTGACTCTTCGGGAGGGTATGGCTACACCTTC
NA	TRBD1	TRBV29-1	TRBJ1-2	CSASQGEGYTF	TGCAGCGCTTCACAGGGGGAGGGCTACACCTTC
NA	NA	TRBV9	TRBJ2-3	CASSSPGGTQYF	TGTGCCAGCAGCAGCCCCGGAGGTACGCAGTATTTT
NA	TRBD1	TRBV28	TRBJ2-1	CASSPPGTGYNEQFF	TGTGCCAGCAGCCCCCCCGGGACAGGGTACAATGAGCAGTTCTTC
NA	TRBD2	TRBV16	TRBJ2-4	CASSPTSGGSLAKNIQYF	TGTGCCAGCAGCCCCACTAGCGGGGGAAGCCTAGCCAAAAACATTCAGTACTTC
NA	TRBD1	TRBV30	TRBJ2-2	CAWRHPGTGGGELFF	TGTGCCTGGAGGCACCCTGGGACAGGCGGGGGGGAGCTGTTTTTT
NA	TRBD2	TRBV5-1	TRBJ2-3	CASSFKGLAGGPDTQYF	TGCGCCAGCAGCTTCAAAGGACTAGCGGGGGGGCCAGATACGCAGTATTTT
NA	NA	TRBV7-9	TRBJ2-5	CASSSQGPQETQYF	TGTGCCAGCAGCTCCCAGGGCCCCCAAGAGACCCAGTACTTC
many	TRBD1	TRBV9	TRBJ1-5	CATGQGDNQPQHF	TGTGCCACCGGACAGGGGGACAATCAGCCCCAGCATTTT
NA	TRBD1	TRBV6-5	TRBJ1-2	CASSLRQGAQGYTF	TGTGCCAGCAGTTTGAGACAGGGGGCGCAAGGCTACACCTTC
NA	NA	TRBV28	TRBJ1-4	CASSPLGAVVEKLFF	TGTGCCAGCAGTCCTTTAGGGGCCGTGGTTGAAAAACTGTTTTTT
NA	NA	TRBV5-1	TRBJ2-3	CASSLGGHTDTQYF	TGCGCCAGCAGCTTGGGCGGACACACAGATACGCAGTATTTT
NA	TRBD1	TRBV14	TRBJ1-1	CASSQRDRGPGDTEAFF	TGTGCCAGCAGCCAAAGAGACAGGGGGCCGGGGGACACTGAAGCTTTCTTT
NA	TRBD1	TRBV5-6	TRBJ1-4	CASSQGATNEKLFF	TGTGCCAGCAGCCAGGGGGCAACTAATGAAAAACTGTTTTTT
few	TRBD1	TRBV3-1/TRBV3-2	TRBJ2-7	CASSQKKRQGVMYEQYF	TGTGCCAGCAGCCAGAAAAAGAGACAGGGAGTTATGTACGAGCAGTACTTC